These 18 T cell receptor beta chains were all obtained from the same sample, sequenced in a study of cytomegalovirus exposure and HLA in healthy donors. PCR employed 60 Vbeta and 13 Jbeta primers. Only in-frame clones appear in the TCRdb table, and some are missing; sequencing was by immunoSEQ multiplex PCR. The repertoire consists of more than 75,000 clones, with about 70% occurring once and the leading ten covering 6.2%. The sequenced sample consisted of PBMCs. These TCRs come from a woman in her forties or fifties in good health and CMV-seropositive.

The chain has TRBV7-6 and TRBJ2-5; 8 nucleotides line up with TRBD2. The germline gives CDR1 SGHVS, CDR2 FNYEAQ. This CDR3 has 14 amino acids. V shed 5 bases and J 2 bases; nucleotides not matched to a gene: 4. The CDR3 nucleotides read TGTGCCAGCAGCCTTACTAGCGGACAAGAGACCCAGTACTTC. Protein: CASSLTSGQETQYF.

The V and J genes are TRBV30 and TRBJ2-1; 9 positions match TRBD2. The V gene's germline CDR1 is GTSNPN and CDR2 SVGIG (reference sequence). The CDR3 contains 15 residues. The junction had 8 bases not matched to a gene; V was cut back by 2 bases and J by 6 bases. CDR3 DNA: TGTGCCTGGAGTTTCTTAGCGGGAGTGGGCAATGAGCAGTTCTTC. Protein product: CAWSFLAGVGNEQFF.

CDR3 sequence (DNA): TGTGCCAGCAGTCCGCGACAGAAGAACACTGAAGCTTTCTTT. Residues: CASSPRQKNTEAFF. This sequence joins TRBV6-1 and TRBJ1-1; the D gene is possibly TRBD1 (5 bases). The V end was cut by 5 bases, the J end by 1 base, with 11 bases between. The CDR3 is 14 residues long. Germline lookup yields CDR1 MNHNS and CDR2 SASEGT.

The chain employs TRBV9 and TRBJ2-1, with 7 bases lining up with TRBD1. The CDR3 runs 14 residues. Germline V gives CDR1 SGDLS, CDR2 YYNGEE. Trimming cost V 3 bases and J 3 bases; bases outside gene matches: 3. The DNA of the CDR3 is TGTGCCAGCAGCGAACAGGGGCTCTACAATGAGCAGTTCTTC. This codes for CASSEQGLYNEQFF.

J is TRBJ2-1 and V is TRBV4-1; TRBD2 matches 12 bases. CDR1 is MGHRA and CDR2 is YSYEKL in the germline V gene. V shed 0 bases and J 6 bases; nucleotides not matched to a gene: 3. The CDR3 loop spans 16 amino acids. The CDR3 bases are TGCGCCAGCAGCCAAGACTCGGGACTAGCGGGCAATGAGCAGTTCTTC. Protein: CASSQDSGLAGNEQFF.

The rearrangement links TRBV10-2 to TRBJ2-5; D may be TRBD2 (5 bases). The CDR3 runs to 12 residues. The V end was cut by 5 bases, the J end by 5 bases, with 9 bases between. Germline V gene sequence: CDR1 WSHSY, CDR2 SAAADI. CDR3 in amino acids: CASSSRGETQYF. The CDR3 DNA reads as TGCGCCAGCAGTTCTAGAGGGGAGACCCAGTACTTC.

V is TRBV19 and J is TRBJ2-7; 9 nucleotides line up with TRBD1. Trimming at V came to 5 bases and at J to 2 bases, leaving 4 bases not matched to a gene. Germline-derived CDR1 and CDR2 are LNHDA and SQIVND (reference sequence). This CDR3 is 14 amino acids long. The CDR3 reads CASSLNRGPYEQYF. The CDR3 DNA follows: TGTGCCAGTAGTTTAAACAGGGGGCCCTACGAGCAGTACTTC.

The V gene is TRBV5-4, the J gene TRBJ2-1, with D perhaps TRBD2 (6 bases). The CDR3 is made up of 14 amino acids. V was cut by 1 base and J by 8 bases, with 13 bases left in between. Germline V gives CDR1 SGHNT, CDR2 YYREEE (reference sequence). The chain's CDR3 is CASSLKGGGHEQFF. CDR3 DNA: TGTGCCAGCAGCTTGAAGGGAGGTGGCCATGAGCAGTTCTTC. Full variable domain (outside the CDR3, taken from reference TRBV5-4 and TRBJ2-1): ETGVTQSPTHLIKTRGQQVTLRCSSQSGHNTVSWYQQALGQGPQFIFQYYREEENGRGNFPPRFSGLQFPNYSSELNVNALELDDSALYLCASSLKGGGHEQFFGPGTRLTVL.

The rearrangement links TRBV5-4 to TRBJ2-5, with a possible D match to TRBD2 (5 bases). V shed 7 bases and J shed 4 bases, with 17 bases lying between them. This CDR3 comprises 14 residues. CDR1 is SGHNT and CDR2 is YYREEE in the germline V gene (reference sequence). The CDR3 loop reads CASSVVGRAETQYF. The CDR3 bases are TGTGCCAGCTCCGTCGTAGGGCGGGCAGAGACCCAGTACTTC.

V is TRBV14 and J is TRBJ2-7, with 12 bases aligning to TRBD1. CDR3 size: 15 residues. J gave up 9 bases and V 4 bases, and 10 bases lay outside the gene matches. Germline V CDR1 and CDR2: SGHDN, FVKESK. The CDR3 nucleotides are TGTGCCAGCAGCCCCCCCGGGACAGGGGGCATTCGGCAGTACTTC. Encoded protein: CASSPPGTGGIRQYF.

The chain recombines TRBV10-3 with TRBJ2-2; 7 bases match TRBD2. The CDR3 length is 14 residues. V trimming: 8 bases; J trimming: 6 bases; junction bases outside the gene matches: 9. The germline CDR1 and CDR2 sequences are ENHRY and SYGVKD. This CDR3 reads CAIGTTTRPGELFF. The CDR3 DNA reads TGTGCCATCGGGACTACTACCCGCCCCGGGGAGCTGTTTTTT.

The chain recombines TRBV30 with TRBJ1-3, with TRBD1 matching 8 bases. The germline gives CDR1 GTSNPN, CDR2 SVGIG (reference sequence). The CDR3 is 15 amino acids. The J segment lost 2 bases and the V segment lost 2 bases, leaving 5 bases of the junction unmatched. The CDR3 DNA reads TGTGCCTGGAGTCGACAGGGGAACACTGGAAACACCATATATTTT. Its protein is CAWSRQGNTGNTIYF.

This chain joins TRBV10-1 and TRBJ2-2, with a tentative D call TRBD2 (5 bases). The CDR3 has 15 residues. Looked up from germline, CDR1 is WNHNN and CDR2 is SYGVQD (reference sequence). Trimming took off 0 bases at V and 1 base at J, with 6 bases between the two ends. CDR3 loop: CASSESAGNTGELFF. Here the CDR3 DNA reads TGCGCCAGCAGTGAGTCCGCGGGGAACACCGGGGAGCTGTTTTTT.

The chain couples TRBV5-1 to TRBJ2-7, with 9 bases matching TRBD1. Germline V gene data show CDR1 as SGHRS and CDR2 as YFSETQ. The CDR3 sequence is 15 residues long. J lost 2 bases, V lost 4 bases, and 7 bases had no gene match. CDR3 region: CASSPTGTGTYEQYF. As DNA, the CDR3 is TGCGCCAGCAGCCCGACCGGGACAGGGACCTACGAGCAGTACTTC.

The chain combines TRBV25-1 with TRBJ2-6; D possibly corresponds to TRBD1 (6 bases). This CDR3 spans 17 amino acids. Germline V lookup: CDR1 MGHDK, CDR2 SYGVNS. V shed 3 bases and J shed 2 bases, with 14 bases lying between them. Here the CDR3 DNA reads TGTGCCAGCAGTGATTACAACAGGGTGACTGGGGCCAACGTCCTGACTTTC. Its protein product is CASSDYNRVTGANVLTF.

V is TRBV9 and J is TRBJ2-7; 10 nucleotides line up with TRBD2. Germline CDR1 reads SGDLS; CDR2 reads YYNGEE. The V and J ends lost 3 bases and 6 bases, in that order; junction bases with no gene match: 6. CDR3 length: 14 amino acids. CDR3: CASSGASGSSEQYF. In nucleotides, the CDR3 is TGTGCCAGCAGCGGGGCTAGCGGGAGTTCCGAGCAGTACTTC.

CDR3 in amino acids: CAISEQQGFVTDTQYF. As DNA, the CDR3 is TGTGCCATCAGTGAGCAACAGGGGTTCGTCACAGATACGCAGTATTTT. The chain is built from TRBV10-3 and TRBJ2-3, with 7 bases identical to TRBD1. Germline assignment: CDR1 ENHRY and CDR2 SYGVKD. The CDR3 is 16 amino acids. V was clipped by 2 bases and J by 2 bases; unmatched bases: 7.

The chain couples TRBV6-4 to TRBJ2-3; weak D call: TRBD2 (6 bases). This CDR3 has 15 residues. Germline-derived CDR1 and CDR2 are MRHNA and SNTAGT. Trimming took off 0 bases at V and 3 bases at J, with 10 bases between the two ends. The CDR3 coding sequence is TGTGCCAGCAGTGACTCGATGGCGGGGACAGATACGCAGTATTTT. It encodes CASSDSMAGTDTQYF.